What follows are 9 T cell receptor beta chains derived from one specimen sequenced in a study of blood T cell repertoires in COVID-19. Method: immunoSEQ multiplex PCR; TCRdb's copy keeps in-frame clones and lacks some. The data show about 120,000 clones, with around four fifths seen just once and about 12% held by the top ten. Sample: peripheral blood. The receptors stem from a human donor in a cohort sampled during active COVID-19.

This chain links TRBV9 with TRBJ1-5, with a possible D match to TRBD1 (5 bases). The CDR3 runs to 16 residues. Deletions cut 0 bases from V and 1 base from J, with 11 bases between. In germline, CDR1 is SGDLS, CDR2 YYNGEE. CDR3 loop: CASSVVQGGSNQPQHF. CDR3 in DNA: TGTGCCAGCAGCGTAGTGCAGGGAGGGAGCAATCAGCCCCAGCATTTT.

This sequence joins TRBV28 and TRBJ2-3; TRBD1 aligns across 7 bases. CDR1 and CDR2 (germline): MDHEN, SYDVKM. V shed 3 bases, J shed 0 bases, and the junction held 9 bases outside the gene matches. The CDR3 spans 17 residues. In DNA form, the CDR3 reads TGTGCCAGCAGTTTGGGGGCCGGGACAGCCAGCACAGATACGCAGTATTTT. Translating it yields CASSLGAGTASTDTQYF.

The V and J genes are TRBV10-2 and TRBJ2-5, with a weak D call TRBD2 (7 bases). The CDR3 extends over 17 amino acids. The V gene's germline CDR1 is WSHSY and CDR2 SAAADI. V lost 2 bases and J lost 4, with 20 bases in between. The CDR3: CASSEARGGDPTETQYF. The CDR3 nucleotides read TGCGCCAGCAGTGAGGCCAGAGGGGGGGATCCCACAGAGACCCAGTACTTC.

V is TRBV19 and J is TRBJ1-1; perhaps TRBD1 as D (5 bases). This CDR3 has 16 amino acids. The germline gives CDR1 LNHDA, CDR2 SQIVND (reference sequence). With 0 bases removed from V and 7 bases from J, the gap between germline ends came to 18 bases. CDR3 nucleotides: TGTGCCAGTAGTATAGAAATTCTGGGGCCGGTTGTTGAAGCTTTCTTT. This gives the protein CASSIEILGPVVEAFF.

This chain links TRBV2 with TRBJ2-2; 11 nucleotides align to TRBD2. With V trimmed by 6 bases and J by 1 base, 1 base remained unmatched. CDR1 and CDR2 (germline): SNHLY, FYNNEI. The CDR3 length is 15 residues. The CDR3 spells CASRTSGVNTGELFF. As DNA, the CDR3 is TGTGCCAGCAGGACTAGCGGGGTGAACACCGGGGAGCTGTTTTTT.

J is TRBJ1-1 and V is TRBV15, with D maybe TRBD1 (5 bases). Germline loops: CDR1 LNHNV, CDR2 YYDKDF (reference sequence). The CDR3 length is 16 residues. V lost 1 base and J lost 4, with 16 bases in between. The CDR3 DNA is TGTGCCACCAGCAGAGGCCCGCAGGGAAGGGGCACTGAAGCTTTCTTT. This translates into CATSRGPQGRGTEAFF.

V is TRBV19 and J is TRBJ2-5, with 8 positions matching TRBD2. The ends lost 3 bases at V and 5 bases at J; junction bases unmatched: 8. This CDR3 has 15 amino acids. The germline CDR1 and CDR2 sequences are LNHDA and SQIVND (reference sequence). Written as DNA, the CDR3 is TGTGCCAGTAGTATGGTAGCGGGGCGGGGGGAGACCCAGTACTTC. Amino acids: CASSMVAGRGETQYF.

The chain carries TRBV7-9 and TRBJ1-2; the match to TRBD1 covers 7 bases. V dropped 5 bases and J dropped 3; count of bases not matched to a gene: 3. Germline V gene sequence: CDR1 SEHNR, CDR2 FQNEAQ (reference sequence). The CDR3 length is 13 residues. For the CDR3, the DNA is TGTGCCAGCAGCGGGGACAGCCACTATGGCTACACCTTC. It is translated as CASSGDSHYGYTF.

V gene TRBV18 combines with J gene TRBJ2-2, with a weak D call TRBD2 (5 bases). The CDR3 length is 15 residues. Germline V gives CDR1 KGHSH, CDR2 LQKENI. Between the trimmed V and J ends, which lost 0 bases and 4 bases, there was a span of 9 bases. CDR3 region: CASSPPLAGTGELFF. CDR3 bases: TGTGCCAGCTCACCACCGCTTGCGGGCACCGGGGAGCTGTTTTTT.